Sequencing of this T cell receptor beta chain was carried out in a study of OX40 agonist ivuxolimab in advanced cancers. In the study overall: Ivuxolimab doses were 0.01, 0.1, 0.3, 1.5, 3 or 10 mg/kg every 2 weeks.

Of note for this clone: Its specificity is not known.

Study results and caveats: Researchers report that CD8+ T cells had, on average, more expanded clones than CD4+. Antigens targeted by the expanded peripheral T cells were not determined.

The V end was cut by 5 bases, the J end by 5 bases, with 12 bases between. The CDR3 spans 13 residues. CDR1 SGHVS and CDR2 FQNEAQ come from the germline V gene. The repertoire was sequenced with immunoSEQ multiplex PCR; TCRdb's copy has only in-frame clones and lacks some. The repertoire includes tens of thousands of clones, roughly 89% of them detected once, and less than 0.9% sits in the top ten. The source was CD4+ or CD8+ T cells sorted from blood, collected in a trial of the OX40 agonist ivuxolimab. The receptor comes from an adult with an advanced solid tumor such as melanoma, head and neck, liver or kidney cancer. The chain has TRBV7-8 and TRBJ1-2, with D possibly matching TRBD1 (5 bases). CDR3 nucleotide sequence: TGTGCCAGCAGCCCCCCGGGGCTGTATGGCTACACCTTC. Its protein product is CASSPPGLYGYTF. The entire variable domain, with the rest obtained from reference TRBV7-8 and TRBJ1-2, is as follows: GAGVSQSPRYKVAKRGQDVALRCDPISGHVSLFWYQQALGQGPEFLTYFQNEAQLDKSGLPSDRFFAERPEGSVSTLKIQRTQQEDSAVYLCASSPPGLYGYTFGSGTRLTVV.